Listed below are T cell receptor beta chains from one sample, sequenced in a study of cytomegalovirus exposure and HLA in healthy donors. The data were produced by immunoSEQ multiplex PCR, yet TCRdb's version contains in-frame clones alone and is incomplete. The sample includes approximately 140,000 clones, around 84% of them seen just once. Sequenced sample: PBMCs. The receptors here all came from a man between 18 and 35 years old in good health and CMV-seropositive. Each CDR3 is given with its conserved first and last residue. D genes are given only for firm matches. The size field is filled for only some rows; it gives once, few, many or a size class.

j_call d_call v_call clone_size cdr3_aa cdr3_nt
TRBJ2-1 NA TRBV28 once CASRLTWLGGGEQFF TGTGCCAGCAGGCTCACCTGGCTGGGAGGGGGTGAGCAGTTCTTC
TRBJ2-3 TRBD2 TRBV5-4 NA CASSVPSGAVTDTQYF TGTGCCAGCAGCGTTCCTAGCGGGGCCGTCACAGATACGCAGTATTTT
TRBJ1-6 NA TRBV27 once CASSLSGTGNYNSPLHF TGTGCCAGCAGTTTATCCGGTACGGGAAACTATAATTCACCCCTCCACTTT
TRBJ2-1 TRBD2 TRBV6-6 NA CASSYSASGGSEQFF TGTGCCAGCAGTTACTCAGCTAGCGGGGGAAGTGAGCAGTTCTTC
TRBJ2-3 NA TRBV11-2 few CASSLVPGDTQYF TGTGCCAGCAGCTTAGTCCCGGGAGATACGCAGTATTTT
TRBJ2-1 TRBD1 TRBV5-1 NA CASSLGTGSNEQFF TGCGCCAGCAGCTTGGGGACAGGTTCCAATGAGCAGTTCTTC
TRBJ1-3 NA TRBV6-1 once CASRQGLISGNTIYF TGTGCCAGCAGGCAGGGTCTCATCTCTGGAAACACCATATATTTT
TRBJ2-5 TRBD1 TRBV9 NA CASNPQGANQETQYF TGTGCCAGCAACCCCCAGGGGGCTAACCAAGAGACCCAGTACTTC
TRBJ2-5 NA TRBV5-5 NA CASRRGQQETQYF TGTGCCAGCAGGCGGGGACAGCAAGAGACCCAGTACTTC
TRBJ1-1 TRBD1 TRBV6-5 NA CASSAQGANTEAFF TGTGCCAGCAGTGCACAGGGGGCGAACACTGAAGCTTTCTTT
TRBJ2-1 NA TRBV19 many CASSPQRDEQFF TGTGCCAGTTCCCCCCAGCGTGATGAGCAGTTCTTC
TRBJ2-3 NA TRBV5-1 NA CASGAVGTDTQYF TGCGCCAGCGGGGCCGTGGGCACAGATACGCAGTATTTT
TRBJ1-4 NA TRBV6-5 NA CASSYAGKEEKLFF TGTGCCAGCAGTTACGCGGGAAAAGAAGAAAAACTGTTTTTT
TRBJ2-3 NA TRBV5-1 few CASSLNPGFTDTQYF TGCGCCAGCAGCTTAAATCCGGGGTTCACAGATACGCAGTATTTT